This T cell receptor beta chain comes out of a study of shared T cell receptors in the human thymus (dated by TCRdb to the early 2020s). With respect to the entire study: The study investigated the way shared, self-reactive T-cell receptor alpha chains are produced in the human thymus.

Per the germline V gene (reference sequence), LNHNV is the CDR1 and YYDKDF is the CDR2. V drops 7 bases and J drops 2 bases, leaving 15 bases in between. The CDR3, cysteine through phenylalanine, is 16 amino acids long. The only DNA kept is the CDR3, 48 bases in frame from the first base. The method behind the library was the immunoSEQ multiplex PCR assay. The clones in this table, taken by TCRdb from immuneACCESS, are in-frame only. Not every clone is retained; where verified, under half of the shortfall comes from an unresolved V gene, and the cause of the rest is unknown. Here the sample has 700,000 to 750,000 clones; over 75% occur a single time. The biggest ten clones account for 0.0095% to 0.013% of the sample. Of note for this clone: This clone's antigen is unknown. Per-base qualities were not stored, and no clone one base away is much larger.

The same data also went into a second study, on human thymus T cells. In that second paper, the authors write: Donors were immunologically healthy infants undergoing open corrective cardiac surgery for congenital heart defects in Finland. The thymus tissue came from surgical resects taken out during corrective cardiac surgery. Usage of V and J gene segments appeared to be biased in both the thymic and the peripheral blood repertoires. The related research reported highly overlapping thymic TCR repertoires among unrelated individuals. The study used fewer than ten infant thymus samples plus four related peripheral blood samples to characterize TCR alpha and beta repertoires. The infant donors were about 6 to 250 days old, and the cohort included roughly six males and two females. After being mechanically released from the tissue, thymocytes were kept at -70 degrees C in pellets of roughly 10-30 million cells. A QIAsymphony instrument was used to extract genomic DNA from frozen cell pellets. Using the immunoSEQ multiplex PCR assay, the TCRB and TCRAD loci were amplified from a standardized quantity of quality-controlled genomic DNA. The amplicons spanned the V(D)J region and were long enough to cover the CDR3 and allow V and J genes to be identified. Through the commercial immunoSEQ service, the amplicons were sequenced on an Illumina platform. Primer bias and sequencing errors were corrected as previously described, and TCRAD and TCRB were defined on the basis of the IMGT database. immunoSEQ Analyzer 3.0 and VDJTools were used for repertoire analysis, which covered basic statistics, V/J segment usage, diversity estimates, rarefaction and pairwise overlap. Diversity was estimated with Chao1, ChaoE, Efron-Thisted, Shannon and inverse Simpson indices, and also on datasets down-sampled to the smallest sample. Repertoire overlap used strict matching of CDR3 nucleotide sequence, V gene and J gene, with Jaccard-based multidimensional scaling clustering. On average, thymus samples gave around 810,000 unique TCRB clonotypes, whereas blood samples gave about 84,000.

The specimen sequenced was thymocytes. Here the chain combines TRBV15 and TRBJ2-6; no D gene can be assigned with confidence. The sequence was obtained from a girl under two years old with a congenital heart defect. Donor details come from another sample of the same person, matched by shared clones. For the CDR3, the sequence is CATMEMNGTGANVLTF. The DNA sequence is TGTGCCACCATGGAGATGAACGGAACTGGGGCCAACGTCCTGACTTTC. Full variable domain (CDR3 extended with the reference TRBV15 and TRBJ2-6 proteins): DAMVIQNPRYQVTQFGKPVTLSCSQTLNHNVMYWYQQKSSQAPKLLFHYYDKDFNNEADTPDNFQSRRPNTSFCFLDIRSPGLGDTAMYLCATMEMNGTGANVLTFGAGSRLTVL.